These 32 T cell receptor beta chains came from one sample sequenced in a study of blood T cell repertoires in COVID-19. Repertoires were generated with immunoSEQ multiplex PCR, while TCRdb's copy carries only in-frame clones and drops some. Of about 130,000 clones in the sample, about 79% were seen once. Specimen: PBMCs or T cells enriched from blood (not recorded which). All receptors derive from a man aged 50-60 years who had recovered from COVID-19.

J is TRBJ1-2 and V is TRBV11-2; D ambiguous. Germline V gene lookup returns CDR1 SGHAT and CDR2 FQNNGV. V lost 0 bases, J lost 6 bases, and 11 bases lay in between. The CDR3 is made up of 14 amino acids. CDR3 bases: TGTGCCAGCAGCTTAGAGAGGTTAGGAAATGGCTACACCTTC. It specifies CASSLERLGNGYTF. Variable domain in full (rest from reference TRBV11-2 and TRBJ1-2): EAGVAQSPRYKIIEKRQSVAFWCNPISGHATLYWYQQILGQGPKLLIQFQNNGVVDDSQLPKDRFSAERLKGVDSTLKIQPAKLEDSAVYLCASSLERLGNGYTFGSGTRLTVV.

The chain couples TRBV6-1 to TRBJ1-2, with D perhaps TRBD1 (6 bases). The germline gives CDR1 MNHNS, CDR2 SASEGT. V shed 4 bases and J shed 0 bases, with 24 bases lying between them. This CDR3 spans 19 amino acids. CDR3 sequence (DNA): TGTGCCAGCAGTGGGGGGGGCGCCTCAAGGACCGCAGCTAACTATGGCTACACCTTC. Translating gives CASSGGGASRTAANYGYTF.

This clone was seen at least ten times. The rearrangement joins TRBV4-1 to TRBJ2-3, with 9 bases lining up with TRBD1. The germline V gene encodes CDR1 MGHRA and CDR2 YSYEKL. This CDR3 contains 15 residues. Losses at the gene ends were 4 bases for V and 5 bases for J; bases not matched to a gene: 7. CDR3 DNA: TGCGCCAGCAGCCCGGGACAGGGCGTGGGAGATACGCAGTATTTT. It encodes CASSPGQGVGDTQYF.

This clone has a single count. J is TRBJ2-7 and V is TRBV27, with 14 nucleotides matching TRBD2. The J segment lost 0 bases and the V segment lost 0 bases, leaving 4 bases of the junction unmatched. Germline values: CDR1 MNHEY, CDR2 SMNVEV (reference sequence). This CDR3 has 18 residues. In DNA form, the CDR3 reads TGTGCCAGCAGTTTATCGACTAGCGGGGGGGTTAGCTCCTACGAGCAGTACTTC. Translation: CASSLSTSGGVSSYEQYF.

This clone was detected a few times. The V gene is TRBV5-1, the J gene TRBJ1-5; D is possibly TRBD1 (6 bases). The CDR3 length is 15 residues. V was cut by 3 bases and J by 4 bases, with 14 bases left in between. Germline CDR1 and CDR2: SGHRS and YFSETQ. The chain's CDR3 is CASSSTGQGNQPQHF. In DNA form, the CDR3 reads TGCGCCAGCAGCTCGACGGGCCAGGGGAATCAGCCCCAGCATTTT.

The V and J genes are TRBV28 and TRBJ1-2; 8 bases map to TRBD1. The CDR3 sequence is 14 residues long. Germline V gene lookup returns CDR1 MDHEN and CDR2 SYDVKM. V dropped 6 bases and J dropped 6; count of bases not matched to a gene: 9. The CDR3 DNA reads TGTGCCAGCAGATCGTCGGACAGGGAAAATGGCTACACCTTC. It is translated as CASRSSDRENGYTF.

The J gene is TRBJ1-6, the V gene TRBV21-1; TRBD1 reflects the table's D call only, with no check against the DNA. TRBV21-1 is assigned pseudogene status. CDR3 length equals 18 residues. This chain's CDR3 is CASSKVNRGGSCNSPLHF. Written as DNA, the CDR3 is TGTGCCAGCAGCAAAGTGAACAGGGGCGGTTCGTGCAATTCACCCCTCCACTTT.

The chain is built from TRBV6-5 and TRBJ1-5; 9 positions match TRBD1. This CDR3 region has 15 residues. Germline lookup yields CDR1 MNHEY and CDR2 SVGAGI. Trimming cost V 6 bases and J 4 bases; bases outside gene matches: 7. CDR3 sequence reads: CASSVQGASNQPQHF. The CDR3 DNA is TGTGCCAGCAGCGTACAGGGGGCTTCTAATCAGCCCCAGCATTTT.

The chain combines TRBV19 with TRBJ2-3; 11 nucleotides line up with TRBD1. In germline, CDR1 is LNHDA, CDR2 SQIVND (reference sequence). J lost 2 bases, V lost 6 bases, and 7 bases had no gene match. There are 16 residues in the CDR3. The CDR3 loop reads CASSSRDRGYTDTQYF. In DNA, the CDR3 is TGTGCCAGTAGCAGCCGGGACAGGGGGTACACAGATACGCAGTATTTT.

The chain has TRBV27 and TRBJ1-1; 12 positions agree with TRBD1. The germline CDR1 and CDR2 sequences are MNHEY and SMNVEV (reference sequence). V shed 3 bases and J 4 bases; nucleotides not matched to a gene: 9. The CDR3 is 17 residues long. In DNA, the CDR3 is TGTGCCAGCAGTTTTGTGGGACAGGGGGCCGTGGGCACTGAAGCTTTCTTT. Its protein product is CASSFVGQGAVGTEAFF.

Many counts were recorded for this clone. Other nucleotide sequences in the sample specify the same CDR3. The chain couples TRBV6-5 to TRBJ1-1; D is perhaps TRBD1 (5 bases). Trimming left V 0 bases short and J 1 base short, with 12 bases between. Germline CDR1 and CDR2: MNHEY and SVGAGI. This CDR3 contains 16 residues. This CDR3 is CASSYSSSGGNTEAFF. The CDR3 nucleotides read TGTGCCAGCAGTTACTCGAGTTCCGGGGGGAACACTGAAGCTTTCTTT.

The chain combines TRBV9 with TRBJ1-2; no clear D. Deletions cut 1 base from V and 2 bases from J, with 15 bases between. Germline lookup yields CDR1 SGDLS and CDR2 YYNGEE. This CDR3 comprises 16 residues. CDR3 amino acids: CASSVSGQFGNYGYTF. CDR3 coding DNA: TGTGCCAGCAGCGTAAGCGGGCAGTTCGGGAACTATGGCTACACCTTC.

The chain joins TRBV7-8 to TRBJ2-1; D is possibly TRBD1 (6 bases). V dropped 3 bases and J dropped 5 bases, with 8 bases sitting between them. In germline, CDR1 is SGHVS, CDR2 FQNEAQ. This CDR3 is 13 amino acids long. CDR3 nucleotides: TGTGCCAGCAGCTTGGGGACAAACAATGAGCAGTTCTTC. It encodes CASSLGTNNEQFF.

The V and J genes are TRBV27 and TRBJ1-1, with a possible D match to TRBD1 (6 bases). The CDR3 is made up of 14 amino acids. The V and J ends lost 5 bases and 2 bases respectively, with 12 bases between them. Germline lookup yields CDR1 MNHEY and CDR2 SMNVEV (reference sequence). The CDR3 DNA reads TGTGCCAGCAGTCCCCAACAGGGAAACACTGAAGCTTTCTTT. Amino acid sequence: CASSPQQGNTEAFF.

DNA for the CDR3: TGTGCCAGCAGCCAAGATAGGGGAGGCGACCACGGCCACACAGATACGCAGTATTTT. Translated: CASSQDRGGDHGHTDTQYF. V gene TRBV4-2 combines with J gene TRBJ2-3; a possible D gene is TRBD2 (6 bases). Trimming removed 0 bases from V and 2 bases from J, with 21 bases in between. The CDR3 has 19 amino acids. CDR1 is LGHNA and CDR2 is YNFKEQ in the germline V gene.

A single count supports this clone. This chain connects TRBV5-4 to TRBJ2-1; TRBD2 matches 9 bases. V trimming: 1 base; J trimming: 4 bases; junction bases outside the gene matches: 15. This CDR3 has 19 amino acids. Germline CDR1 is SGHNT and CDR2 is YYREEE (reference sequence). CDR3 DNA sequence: TGTGCCAGCAGCTTGTTTGGACTAGCGTCAGGGGGATTTTACAATGAGCAGTTCTTC. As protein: CASSLFGLASGGFYNEQFF.

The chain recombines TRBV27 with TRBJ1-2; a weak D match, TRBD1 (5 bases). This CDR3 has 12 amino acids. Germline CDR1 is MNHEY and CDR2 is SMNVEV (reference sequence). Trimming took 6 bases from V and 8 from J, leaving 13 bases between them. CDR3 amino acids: CASSSAGRGYTF. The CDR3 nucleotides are TGTGCCAGCAGCTCAGCGGGGCGCGGCTACACCTTC.

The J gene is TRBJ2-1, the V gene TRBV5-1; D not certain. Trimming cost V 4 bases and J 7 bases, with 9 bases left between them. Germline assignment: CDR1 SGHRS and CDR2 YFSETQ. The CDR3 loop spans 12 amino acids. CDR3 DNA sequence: TGCGCCAGCAGCATGACAAGAAATGAGCAGTTCTTC. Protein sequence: CASSMTRNEQFF.

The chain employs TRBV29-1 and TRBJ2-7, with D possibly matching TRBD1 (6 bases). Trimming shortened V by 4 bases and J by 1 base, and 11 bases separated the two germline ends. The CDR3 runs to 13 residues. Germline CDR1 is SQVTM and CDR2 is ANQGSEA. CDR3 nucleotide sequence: TGCAGCGTTGGTATGGGACAATCCTACGAGCAGTACTTC. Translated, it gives CSVGMGQSYEQYF.

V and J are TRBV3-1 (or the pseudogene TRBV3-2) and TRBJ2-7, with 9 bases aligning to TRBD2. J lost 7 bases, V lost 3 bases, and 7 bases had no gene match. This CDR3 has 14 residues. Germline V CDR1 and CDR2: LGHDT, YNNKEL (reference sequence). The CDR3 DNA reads TGTGCCAGCAGCCAGTTTAGCGGGGGTGGTGAGCAGTACTTC. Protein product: CASSQFSGGGEQYF.

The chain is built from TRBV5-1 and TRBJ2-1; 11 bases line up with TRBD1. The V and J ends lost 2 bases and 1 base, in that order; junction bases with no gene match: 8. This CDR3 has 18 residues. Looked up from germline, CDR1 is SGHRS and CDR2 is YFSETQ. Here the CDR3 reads CASSLWGTGGVSYNEQFF. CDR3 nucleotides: TGCGCCAGCAGCTTATGGGGGACAGGGGGTGTATCCTACAATGAGCAGTTCTTC.

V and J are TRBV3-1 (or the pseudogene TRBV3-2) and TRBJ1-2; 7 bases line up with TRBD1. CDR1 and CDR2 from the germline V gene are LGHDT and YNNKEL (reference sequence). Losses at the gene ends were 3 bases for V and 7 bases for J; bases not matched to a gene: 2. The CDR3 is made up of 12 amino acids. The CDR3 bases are TGTGCCAGCAGCCATACAGGGGCTGGCTACACCTTC. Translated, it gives CASSHTGAGYTF.

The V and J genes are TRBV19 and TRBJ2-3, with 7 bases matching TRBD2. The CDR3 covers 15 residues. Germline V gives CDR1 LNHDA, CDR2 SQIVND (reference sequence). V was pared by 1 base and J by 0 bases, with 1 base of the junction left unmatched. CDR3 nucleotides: TGTGCCAGTAGTATAGCGGGGGGAAGCACAGATACGCAGTATTTT. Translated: CASSIAGGSTDTQYF.

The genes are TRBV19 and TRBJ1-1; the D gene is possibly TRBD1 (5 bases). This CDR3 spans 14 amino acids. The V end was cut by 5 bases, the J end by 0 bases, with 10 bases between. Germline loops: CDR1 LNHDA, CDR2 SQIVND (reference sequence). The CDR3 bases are TGTGCCAGTAGTCCGGGACTCCTGAACACTGAAGCTTTCTTT. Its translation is CASSPGLLNTEAFF. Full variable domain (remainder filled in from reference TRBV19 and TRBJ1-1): DGGITQSPKYLFRKEGQNVTLSCEQNLNHDAMYWYRQDPGQGLRLIYYSQIVNDFQKGDIAEGYSVSREKKESFPLTVTSAQKNPTAFYLCASSPGLLNTEAFFGQGTRLTVV.

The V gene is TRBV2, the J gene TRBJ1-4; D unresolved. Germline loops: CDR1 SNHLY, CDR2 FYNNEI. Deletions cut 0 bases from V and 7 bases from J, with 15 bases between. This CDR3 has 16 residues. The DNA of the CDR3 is TGTGCCAGCAGTGAAGCGCATCTCGGGTATTCTGAAAAACTGTTTTTT. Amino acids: CASSEAHLGYSEKLFF.

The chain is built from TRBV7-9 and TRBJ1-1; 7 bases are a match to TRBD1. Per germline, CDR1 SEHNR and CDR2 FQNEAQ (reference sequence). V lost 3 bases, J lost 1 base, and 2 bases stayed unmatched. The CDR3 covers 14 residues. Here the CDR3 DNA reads TGTGCCAGCAGCTTGGACAGGTCGAACACTGAAGCTTTCTTT. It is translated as CASSLDRSNTEAFF.

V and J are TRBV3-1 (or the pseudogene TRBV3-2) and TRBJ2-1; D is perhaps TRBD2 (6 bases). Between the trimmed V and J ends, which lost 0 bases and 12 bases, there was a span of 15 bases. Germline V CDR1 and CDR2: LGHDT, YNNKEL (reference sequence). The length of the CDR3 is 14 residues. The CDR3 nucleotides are TGTGCCAGCAGCCAAGATCTTAGCGGCCTTATGCAGTTCTTC. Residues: CASSQDLSGLMQFF.

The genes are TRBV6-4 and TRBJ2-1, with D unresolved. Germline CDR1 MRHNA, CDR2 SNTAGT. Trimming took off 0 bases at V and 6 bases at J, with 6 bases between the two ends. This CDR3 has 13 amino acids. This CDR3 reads CASSDSIGNEQFF. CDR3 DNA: TGTGCCAGCAGTGACTCGATCGGCAATGAGCAGTTCTTC.

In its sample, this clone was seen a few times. In DNA form, the CDR3 reads TGTGCCAGCAGTTACCTCCCCTATGGCTACACCTTC. It yields the protein CASSYLPYGYTF. J is TRBJ1-2 and V is TRBV6-2 or TRBV6-3; D gene uncertain. Germline values: CDR1 MNHEY, CDR2 SVGEGT. With 2 bases removed from V and 4 bases from J, the gap between germline ends came to 5 bases. The CDR3 loop spans 12 amino acids.

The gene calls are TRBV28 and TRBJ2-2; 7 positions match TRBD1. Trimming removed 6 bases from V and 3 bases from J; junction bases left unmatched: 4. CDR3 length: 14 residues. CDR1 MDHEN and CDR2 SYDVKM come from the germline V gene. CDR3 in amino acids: CASRSGQHTGELFF. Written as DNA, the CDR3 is TGTGCCAGCAGGTCGGGACAGCACACCGGGGAGCTGTTTTTT.

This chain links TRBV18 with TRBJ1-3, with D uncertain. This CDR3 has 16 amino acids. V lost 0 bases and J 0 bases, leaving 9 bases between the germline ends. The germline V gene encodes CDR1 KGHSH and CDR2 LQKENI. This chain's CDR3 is CASSPPNRSSGNTIYF. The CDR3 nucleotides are TGTGCCAGCTCACCACCCAACCGGAGCTCTGGAAACACCATATATTTT.

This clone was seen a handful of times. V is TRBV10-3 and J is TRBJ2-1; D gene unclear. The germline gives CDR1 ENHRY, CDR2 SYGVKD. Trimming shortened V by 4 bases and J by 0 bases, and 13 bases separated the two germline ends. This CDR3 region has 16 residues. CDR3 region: CAISVSRSSSYNEQFF. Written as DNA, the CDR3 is TGTGCCATCAGTGTCTCGCGGTCGAGCTCCTACAATGAGCAGTTCTTC.